The 20 T cell receptor delta chains below all came from one sample that was sequenced in a study of γδ T cells in repeated Plasmodium falciparum infection (dated by TCRdb to the early 2020s). Library method: multiplex PCR. Instrument used: Illumina MiSeq. Public reads were reanalyzed in TCRdb with CATT, and rows carrying the same DNA were merged afterwards. This sample is represented by tens of thousands of delta-chain clones; approximately 1.7% of them were singletons. The ten largest clones capture approximately 16% of the sample. For bulk TCR repertoire analysis, Vgamma9/Vdelta2+ and Vdelta2-negative gammadelta T cell populations were isolated by flow sorting from peripheral blood mononuclear cells. The sequenced sample consisted of gamma-delta T cells from blood. The receptors come from a pool of human donors (malaria-infected and uninfected, not separated).

This clone was counted a few times. A far larger clone is only one base removed, so a read error is likely. Other DNA sequences from this sample encode an identical CDR3 as well. The chain employs TRDV3 and TRDJ1, with 13 bases lining up with TRDD3. The J gene, absent from TCRdb, was called here by matching the DNA to germline. CDR3 length equals 19 residues. CDR1 is TVYSNPD, CDR2 GDNSRS, per germline (reference sequence). The CDR3 loop is CAFAPSYGTGGYVTDKLIF. DNA for the CDR3: TGTGCTTTTGCGCCTTCCTACGGAACTGGGGGATACGTCACCGATAAACTCATCTTT.

On this clone itself: TCRdb's protein for this DNA is that of a much larger clone and differs from the translation at residue 17, likely a read error; the protein shown is the DNA translation. V and J are TRDV1 and TRDJ3; 13 bases fit TRDD3. Germline V gene data show CDR1 as TSWWSYY and CDR2 as QGS. The CDR3 has 24 amino acids. CDR3 bases: TGTGCTCTTGGGGAAGAGGAAGGTTACCACTGGGGGATACGGTTCTCCCGGGACACCCGACAGATGTTTTTC. Protein product: CALGEEEGYHWGIRFSRDTRQMFF.

This clone was counted only a few times. This probably arose from a read error, given a far larger clone one base away. The sample contains more than one DNA sequence encoding this CDR3. The J gene is TRDJ1, the V gene TRDV2, with 7 bases lining up with TRDD3. The J gene is absent in TCRdb and was assigned here via DNA matching to germline. CDR1 GEAIGNYY and CDR2 EKD come from the germline V gene. The CDR3 extends over 19 amino acids. The V and J ends lost 4 bases and 1 base, in that order; junction bases with no gene match: 20. CDR3 nucleotides: TGTGCCTGTGATGGTGTGGTAGGATACGAACTGGGTCTCACCGATAAACTCATCTTT. Translation gives CACDGVVGYELGLTDKLIF.

This clone was seen repeatedly, ten times or more. TCRdb records a much larger clone's protein for this DNA, with a difference at residue 12 that likely arises from a read error; the protein given is the translation of the DNA. V and J are TRDV2 and TRDJ1, with D possibly being TRDD3 (6 bases). The CDR3 contains 18 residues. V dropped 0 bases and J dropped 1 base, with 20 bases sitting between them. The germline V gene has CDR1 GEAIGNYY and CDR2 EKD. The DNA of the CDR3 is TGTGCCTGTGACACCGTCCGGGGGACCCAATTGTCCACCGATAAACTCATCTTT. It translates to CACDTVRGTQLSTDKLIF.

The table lists this clone with many counts. TCRdb's listed protein matches a much larger clone and diverges from this DNA's translation at residue 5, likely through a read error; the protein shown comes from the DNA. The identical CDR3 is also encoded by other nucleotide sequences in the sample. The V gene is TRDV1, the J gene TRDJ1, with D perhaps TRDD3 (6 bases). Trimming removed 6 bases at V and 0 bases at J, with 20 bases between. The CDR3 is 17 residues long. Per germline, CDR1 TSWWSYY and CDR2 QGS. CDR3 sequence reads: CALGRGNTLQYTDKLIF. CDR3 bases: TGTGCTCTTGGCAGGGGGAACACCCTTCAGTACACCGATAAACTCATCTTT.

This clone was seen a handful of times. TCRdb shows a much larger clone's protein in place of this DNA's translation, and the two differ at residues 9 and 15, likely through a read error; the protein shown is translated from the DNA. J is TRDJ1 and V is TRDV3, with 9 positions matching TRDD3. The trim removed 2 bases at V and 1 base at J, leaving 26 bases unmatched. This CDR3 is 21 amino acids long. Germline CDR1 and CDR2: TVYSNPD and GDNSRS (reference sequence). The CDR3 nucleotides are TGTGCCTTTTCCGCCTTCCTCCAAAGTAGGAGACTGGGGGAGACCACCGATAAACTCATCTTT. Its translation is CAFSAFLQSRRLGETTDKLIF.

This clone was seen only a few times. This DNA's translation differs at residue 7 from TCRdb's protein, which comes from a much larger clone; a read error is likely, and the protein shown is translated from the DNA. In nucleotides, the CDR3 is TGTGCCTGTGACACCTCCCGCTCTTTATTCCTACCCGGGGTGGCCACCGATAAACTCATCTTT. Translation: CACDTSRSLFLPGVATDKLIF. The chain carries TRDV2 and TRDJ1; 7 nucleotides match TRDD2. Germline matching of the DNA provided the J gene here, since TCRdb leaves it blank. Trimming at V came to 0 bases and at J to 1 base, leaving 22 bases not matched to a gene. The CDR3 is 21 amino acids. Germline values: CDR1 GEAIGNYY, CDR2 EKD.

As concerns this clone: Only one base separates this from a far larger clonotype, so it likely reflects a read error. The same CDR3 is also encoded by other DNA sequences in this sample. The chain uses TRDV2 and TRDJ1; D possibly corresponds to TRDD3 (6 bases). The length of the CDR3 is 18 residues. The V gene's germline CDR1 is GEAIGNYY and CDR2 EKD. The CDR3 DNA is TGCGCCTGTGACACTACGAATTGCTCACTGGGTCCCACCGATAAACTCATCTTT. This translates into CACDTTNCSLGPTDKLIF.

This clone was seen many times. The mismatch at residue 5 between this DNA's translation and the TCRdb protein of a much larger clone likely reflects a read error; the protein shown is translated from the DNA. This sequence joins TRDV1 and TRDJ1, with TRDD3 identical over 8 bases. The CDR3 is 20 residues long. The V gene's germline CDR1 is TSWWSYY and CDR2 QGS. The J segment lost 0 bases and the V segment lost 4 bases, leaving 19 bases of the junction unmatched. The CDR3 region has the DNA TGTGCTCTTGGGGGGTTACTCTGGGGGACGAGTTTAAAGTACACCGATAAACTCATCTTT. It specifies CALGGLLWGTSLKYTDKLIF.

In regard to this clone: This DNA's translation and the protein TCRdb lists, from a much larger clone, do not match at residue 18, likely due to a read error; the protein shown is translated from the DNA. J is TRDJ1 and V is TRDV1; 13 positions agree with TRDD3. The CDR3 covers 19 residues. Germline lookup yields CDR1 TSWWSYY and CDR2 QGS. CDR3 sequence reads: CALGEGAKTRTGGYDKLTF. Here the CDR3 DNA reads TGTGCTCTTGGGGAAGGGGCTAAAACCCGTACTGGGGGATACGACAAACTCACCTTT.

This clone has a count of ten or more. TCRdb's entry gives the protein of a much larger clone, which mismatches this DNA's translation at residue 10, likely from a read error; the protein reported here is translated from the DNA. The genes are TRDV2 and TRDJ1, with TRDD3 identical over 10 bases. TCRdb lists no J gene, so it was determined here by aligning the DNA to germline. The CDR3 is made up of 23 amino acids. CDR1 is GEAIGNYY, CDR2 EKD, per germline. The V gene end was trimmed by 0 bases and the J gene end by 1 base; junction bases not matched to a gene: 25. CDR3 protein: CACDTVGSAAKGGYAAATDKLIF. The CDR3, as DNA: TGTGCCTGTGACACCGTTGGTAGCGCGGCAAAAGGGGGATACGCAGCCGCCACCGATAAACTCATCTTT.

With regard to this clone: TCRdb's protein, taken from a much larger clone, differs from this DNA's translation at residue 14, likely owing to a read error; the protein displayed comes from the DNA. The chain combines TRDV1 with TRDJ1; 9 bases are shared with TRDD3. The CDR3 is made up of 20 amino acids. The germline V gene encodes CDR1 TSWWSYY and CDR2 QGS. Losses at the gene ends were 5 bases for V and 1 base for J; bases not matched to a gene: 20. Here the CDR3 reads CALGPTELGLGEKCTDKLIF. The CDR3, as DNA: TGTGCTCTTGGGCCTACCGAGTTAGGACTGGGGGAGAAGTGCACCGATAAACTCATCTTT.

On this clone: One base separates it from a far larger clone, so it is likely a read error. The sample holds other DNA sequences that translate to the same CDR3. This chain uses TRDV2 with TRDJ1; 13 bases map to TRDD3. No J gene was available from TCRdb, and it was assigned here by a germline match of the DNA. Germline V lookup: CDR1 GEAIGNYY, CDR2 EKD. The CDR3 is 20 residues long. For the CDR3, the DNA is TGTGCCTGCGACACCCCTAAGACCATCCCTGACTGGGGGATACGGTTGGAACTCATCTTT. Translating gives CACDTPKTIPDWGIRLELIF.

As concerns this clone: TCRdb's listed protein matches a much larger clone and diverges from this DNA's translation at residue 14, likely through a read error; the protein shown comes from the DNA. The chain joins TRDV1 to TRDJ1, with TRDD3 identical over 8 bases. No J gene was available from TCRdb, and it was assigned here by a germline match of the DNA. Losses at the gene ends were 2 bases for V and 8 bases for J; bases not matched to a gene: 22. CDR3 length equals 19 residues. Germline V gene data show CDR1 as TSWWSYY and CDR2 as QGS. The CDR3 here is CALGEASSPNYWGDYKLIF. The CDR3 region has the DNA TGTGCTCTTGGGGAAGCGTCGAGTCCCAACTACTGGGGGGACTACAAACTCATCTTT.

This clone was observed many times. This probably arose from a read error, given a far larger clone one base away. The same CDR3 is also encoded by other DNA sequences in this sample. The V gene is TRDV3, the J gene TRDJ1; D might be TRDD3 (6 bases). V was trimmed by 2 bases and J by 2 bases, leaving 39 bases between them. Looked up from germline, CDR1 is TVYSNPD and CDR2 is GDNSRS (reference sequence). The CDR3 sequence is 22 residues long. CDR3 protein: CAFREGRFSPFWGPGRTDKLIF. The CDR3, as DNA: TGTGCCTTTCGTGAAGGGCGCTTCTCCCCTTTCTGGGGTCCAGGGAGGACCGATAAACTCATCTTT.

In regard to this clone: This may be a read error, as it is one base from a much larger clone. Other DNA sequences in this specimen translate into the identical CDR3. The chain couples TRDV1 to TRDJ1, with 13 bases fitting TRDD3. The CDR3 length is 23 residues. CDR1 and CDR2 from the germline V gene are TSWWSYY and QGS. The chain's CDR3 is CALGESRFLPIYWGIRTLDKLIF. In nucleotides, the CDR3 is TGCGCTCTTGGGGAATCTCGCTTCCTACCCATTTACTGGGGGATACGCACCTTAGATAAACTCATCTTT.

Concerning this clone itself: The protein given by TCRdb reflects a much larger clone and differs at residue 17 from this DNA's translation, likely from a read error; the protein shown is the DNA's translation. The chain recombines TRDV1 with TRDJ1; 11 nucleotides agree with TRDD3. TCRdb gives no J gene; it was assigned here by matching the DNA to germline. Germline V gene data show CDR1 as TSWWSYY and CDR2 as QGS. After removal of 0 bases from V and 6 bases from J, the junction contained 21 bases not matched to a gene. This CDR3 comprises 21 residues. The CDR3 region is CALGELHPTPDGGYDPYKLIF. The CDR3 region has the DNA TGTGCTCTTGGGGAACTTCACCCTACCCCAGATGGGGGATACGACCCCTATAAACTCATCTTT.

This clone was recorded many times. The protein in TCRdb stems from a much larger clone and differs at residue 5 from this DNA's translation, likely a read error; here the protein is translated from the DNA. V is TRDV2 and J is TRDJ1, with 7 bases fitting TRDD3. Germline-derived CDR1 and CDR2 are GEAIGNYY and EKD. The CDR3 sequence is 17 residues long. Unmatched junction bases numbered 12, after V lost 3 bases and J lost 0 bases. Here the CDR3 DNA reads TGTGCCTGTGACGCCGGTTTTGGGGGACCGTACACCGATAAACTCATCTTT. Translation: CACDAGFGGPYTDKLIF.

This clone was counted between two and nine times. The protein held in TCRdb is that of a much larger clone and does not match this DNA's translation at residue 6, likely because of a read error; the protein shown is translated from the DNA. CDR3 loop: CALGDPPSYLGDIAHAYTDKLIF. CDR3 DNA: TGTGCTCTTGGGGATCCCCCTTCCTACCTGGGGGATATAGCCCATGCGTACACCGATAAACTCATCTTT. V is TRDV1 and J is TRDJ1, with D tentatively TRDD3 (10 bases). The J gene is not listed in TCRdb, so it was assigned here from a DNA match to germline. The V gene lost 3 bases and the J gene lost 0 bases, with 35 bases spanning the gap. CDR3 length: 23 residues. Germline CDR1 is TSWWSYY and CDR2 is QGS.

This clone was observed a handful of times. The TCRdb record carries a much larger clone's protein, which differs from this DNA's translation at residue 10; a read error is the likely cause, and the protein listed here is the DNA translation. The chain links TRDV1 to TRDJ1; D possibly corresponds to TRDD2 (5 bases). V was clipped by 0 bases and J by 5 bases, with 19 bases between them. The CDR3 length is 17 residues. CDR1 is TSWWSYY and CDR2 is QGS in the germline V gene. CDR3 nucleotides: TGTGCTCTTGGGGAACTGGGTCCTAAGGACTTAGGTGATAAACTCATCTTT. It translates to CALGELGPKDLGDKLIF.